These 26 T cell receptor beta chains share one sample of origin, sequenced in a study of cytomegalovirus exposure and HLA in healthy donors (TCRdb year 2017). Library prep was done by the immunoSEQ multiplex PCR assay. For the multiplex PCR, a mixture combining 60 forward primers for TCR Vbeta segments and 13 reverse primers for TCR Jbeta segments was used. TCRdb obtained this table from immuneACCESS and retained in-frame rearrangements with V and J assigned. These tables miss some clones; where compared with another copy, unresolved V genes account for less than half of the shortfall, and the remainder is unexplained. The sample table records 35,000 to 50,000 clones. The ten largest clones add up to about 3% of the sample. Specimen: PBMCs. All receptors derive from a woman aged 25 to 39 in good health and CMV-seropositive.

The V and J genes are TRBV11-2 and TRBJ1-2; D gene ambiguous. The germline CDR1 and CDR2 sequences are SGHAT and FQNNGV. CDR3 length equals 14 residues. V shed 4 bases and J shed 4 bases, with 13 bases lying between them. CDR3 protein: CASSSYGGPYGYTF. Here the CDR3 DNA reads TGTGCCAGCAGCTCCTATGGAGGGCCCTATGGCTACACCTTC. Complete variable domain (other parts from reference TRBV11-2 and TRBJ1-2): EAGVAQSPRYKIIEKRQSVAFWCNPISGHATLYWYQQILGQGPKLLIQFQNNGVVDDSQLPKDRFSAERLKGVDSTLKIQPAKLEDSAVYLCASSSYGGPYGYTFGSGTRLTVV.

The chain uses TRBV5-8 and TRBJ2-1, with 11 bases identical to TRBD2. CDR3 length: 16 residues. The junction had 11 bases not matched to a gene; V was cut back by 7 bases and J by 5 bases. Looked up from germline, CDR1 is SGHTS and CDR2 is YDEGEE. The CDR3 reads CASYPFSGGAHNEQFF. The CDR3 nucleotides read TGTGCCAGCTACCCCTTTAGCGGGGGGGCCCACAATGAGCAGTTCTTC.

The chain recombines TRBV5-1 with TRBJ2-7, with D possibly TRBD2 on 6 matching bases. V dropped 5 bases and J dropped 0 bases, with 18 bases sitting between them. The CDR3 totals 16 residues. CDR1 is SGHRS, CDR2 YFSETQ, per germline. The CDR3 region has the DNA TGCGCCAGCAGGGGGAATGCGGGACCGGGCTCCTACGAGCAGTACTTC. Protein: CASRGNAGPGSYEQYF.

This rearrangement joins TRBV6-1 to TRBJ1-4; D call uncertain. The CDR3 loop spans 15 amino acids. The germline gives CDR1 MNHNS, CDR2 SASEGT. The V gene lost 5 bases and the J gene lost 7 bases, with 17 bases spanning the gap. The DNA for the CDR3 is TGTGCCAGCAGTTCCGGGTCTGGAGGAGGTGAAAAACTGTTTTTT. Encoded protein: CASSSGSGGGEKLFF.

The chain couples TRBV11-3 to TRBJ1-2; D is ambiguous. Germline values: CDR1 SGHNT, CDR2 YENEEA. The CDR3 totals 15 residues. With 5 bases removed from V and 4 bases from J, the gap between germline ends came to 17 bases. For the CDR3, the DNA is TGTGCCAGCAGCCCCGGACGGGGATCTGGCTATGGCTACACCTTC. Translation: CASSPGRGSGYGYTF. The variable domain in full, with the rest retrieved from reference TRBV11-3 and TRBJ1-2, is EAGVVQSPRYKIIEKKQPVAFWCNPISGHNTLYWYLQNLGQGPELLIRYENEEAVDDSQLPKDRFSAERLKGVDSTLKIQPAELGDSAVYLCASSPGRGSGYGYTFGSGTRLTVV.

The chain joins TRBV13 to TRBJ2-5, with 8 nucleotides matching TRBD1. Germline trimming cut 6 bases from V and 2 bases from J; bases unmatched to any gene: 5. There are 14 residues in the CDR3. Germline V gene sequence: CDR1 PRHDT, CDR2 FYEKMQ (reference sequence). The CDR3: CASSQGQGQETQYF. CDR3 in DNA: TGTGCCAGCAGTCAAGGACAGGGTCAAGAGACCCAGTACTTC.

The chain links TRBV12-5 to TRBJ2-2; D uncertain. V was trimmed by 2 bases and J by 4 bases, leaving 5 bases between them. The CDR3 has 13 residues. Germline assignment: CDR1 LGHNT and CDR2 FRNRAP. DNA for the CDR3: TGTGCTAGTGGTTTGCCGTTCACCGGGGAGCTGTTTTTT. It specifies CASGLPFTGELFF.

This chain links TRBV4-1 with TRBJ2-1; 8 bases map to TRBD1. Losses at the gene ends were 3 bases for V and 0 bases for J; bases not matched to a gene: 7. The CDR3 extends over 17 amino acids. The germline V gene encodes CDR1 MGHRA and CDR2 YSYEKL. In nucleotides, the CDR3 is TGCGCCAGCAGCCAGGCCGGGACAGGTAGCTCCTACAATGAGCAGTTCTTC. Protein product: CASSQAGTGSSYNEQFF.

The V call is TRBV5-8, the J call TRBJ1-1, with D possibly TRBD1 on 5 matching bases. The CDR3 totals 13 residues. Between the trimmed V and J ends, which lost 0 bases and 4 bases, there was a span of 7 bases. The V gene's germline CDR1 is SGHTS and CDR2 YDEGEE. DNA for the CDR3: TGTGCCAGCAGCTTGGATAGGGGCACTGAAGCTTTCTTT. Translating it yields CASSLDRGTEAFF. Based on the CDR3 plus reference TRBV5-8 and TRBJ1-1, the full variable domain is EAGVTQSPTHLIKTRGQQATLRCSPISGHTSVYWYQQALGLGLQFLLWYDEGEERNRGNFPPRFSGRQFPNYSSELNVNALELEDSALYLCASSLDRGTEAFFGQGTRLTVV.

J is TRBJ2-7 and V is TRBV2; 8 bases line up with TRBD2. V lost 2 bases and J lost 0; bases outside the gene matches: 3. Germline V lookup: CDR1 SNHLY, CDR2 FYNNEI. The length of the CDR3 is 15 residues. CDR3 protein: CASSEKRGSSYEQYF. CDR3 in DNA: TGTGCCAGCAGTGAAAAGCGGGGGAGCTCCTACGAGCAGTACTTC.

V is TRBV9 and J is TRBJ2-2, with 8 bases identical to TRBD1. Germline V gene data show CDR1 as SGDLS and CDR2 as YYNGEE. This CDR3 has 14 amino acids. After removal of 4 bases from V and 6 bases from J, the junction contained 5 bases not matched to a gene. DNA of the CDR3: TGTGCCAGCAGCCCCATGGACAGGGCCGGGGAGCTGTTTTTT. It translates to CASSPMDRAGELFF.

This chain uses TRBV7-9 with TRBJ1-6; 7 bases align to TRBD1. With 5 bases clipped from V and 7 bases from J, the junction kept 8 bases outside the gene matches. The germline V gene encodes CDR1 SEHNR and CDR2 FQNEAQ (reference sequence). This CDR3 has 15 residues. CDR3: CASSQRGQANSPLHF. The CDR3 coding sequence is TGTGCCAGCAGCCAAAGAGGACAGGCGAATTCACCCCTCCACTTT.

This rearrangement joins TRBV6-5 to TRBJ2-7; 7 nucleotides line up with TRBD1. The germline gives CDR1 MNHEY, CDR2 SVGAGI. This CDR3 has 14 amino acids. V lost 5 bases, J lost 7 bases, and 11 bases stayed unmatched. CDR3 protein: CASSRALIQGEQYF. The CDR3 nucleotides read TGTGCCAGCAGTCGCGCCCTCATACAGGGGGAGCAGTACTTC.

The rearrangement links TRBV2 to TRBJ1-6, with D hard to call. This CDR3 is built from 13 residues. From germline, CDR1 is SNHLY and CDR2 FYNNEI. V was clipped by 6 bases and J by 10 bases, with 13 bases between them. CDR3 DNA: TGTGCCAGCAGGTTCAGACTTCGGTCACCCCTCCACTTT. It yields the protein CASRFRLRSPLHF.

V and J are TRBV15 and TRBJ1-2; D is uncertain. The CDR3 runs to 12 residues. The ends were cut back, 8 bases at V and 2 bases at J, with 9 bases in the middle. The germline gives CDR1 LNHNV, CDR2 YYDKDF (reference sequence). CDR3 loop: CATEGRNYGYTF. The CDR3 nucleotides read TGTGCCACCGAGGGCAGGAACTATGGCTACACCTTC.

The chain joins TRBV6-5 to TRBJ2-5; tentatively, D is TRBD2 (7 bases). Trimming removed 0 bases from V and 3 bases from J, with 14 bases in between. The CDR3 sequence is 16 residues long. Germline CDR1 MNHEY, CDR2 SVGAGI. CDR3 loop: CASSYSVGGTKETQYF. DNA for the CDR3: TGTGCCAGCAGTTACTCGGTCGGGGGGACAAAAGAGACCCAGTACTTC.

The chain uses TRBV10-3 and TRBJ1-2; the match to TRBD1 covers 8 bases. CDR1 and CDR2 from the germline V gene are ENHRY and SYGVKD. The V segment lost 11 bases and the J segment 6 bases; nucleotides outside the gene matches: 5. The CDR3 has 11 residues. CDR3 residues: CAAQGADGYTF. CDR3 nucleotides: TGTGCCGCTCAGGGGGCGGATGGCTACACCTTC.

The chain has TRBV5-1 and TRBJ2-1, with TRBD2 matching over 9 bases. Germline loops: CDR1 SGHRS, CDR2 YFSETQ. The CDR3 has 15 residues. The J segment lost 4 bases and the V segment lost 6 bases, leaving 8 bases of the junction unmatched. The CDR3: CASNQGGGVYNEQFF. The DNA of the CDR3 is TGCGCCAGCAATCAGGGCGGGGGGGTTTACAATGAGCAGTTCTTC.

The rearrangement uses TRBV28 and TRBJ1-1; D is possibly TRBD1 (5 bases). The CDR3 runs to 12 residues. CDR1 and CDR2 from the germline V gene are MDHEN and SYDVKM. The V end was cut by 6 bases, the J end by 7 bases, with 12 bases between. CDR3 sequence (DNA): TGTGCCAGCAGGCCCAGGGCAGTTGAAGCTTTCTTT. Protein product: CASRPRAVEAFF.

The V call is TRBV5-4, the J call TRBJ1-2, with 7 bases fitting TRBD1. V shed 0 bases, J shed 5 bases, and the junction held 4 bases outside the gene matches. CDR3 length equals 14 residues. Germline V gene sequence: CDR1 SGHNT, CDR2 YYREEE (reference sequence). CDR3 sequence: CASSLGGTAYGYTF. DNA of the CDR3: TGTGCCAGCAGCTTGGGCGGGACAGCTTATGGCTACACCTTC.

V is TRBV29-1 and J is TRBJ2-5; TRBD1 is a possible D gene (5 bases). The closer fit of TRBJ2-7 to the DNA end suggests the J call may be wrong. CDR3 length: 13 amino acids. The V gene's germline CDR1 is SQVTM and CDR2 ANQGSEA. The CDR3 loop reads CSVLVSSQGEQYF. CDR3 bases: TGCAGCGTGTTAGTTTCCAGCCAGGGCGAGCAGTACTTC.

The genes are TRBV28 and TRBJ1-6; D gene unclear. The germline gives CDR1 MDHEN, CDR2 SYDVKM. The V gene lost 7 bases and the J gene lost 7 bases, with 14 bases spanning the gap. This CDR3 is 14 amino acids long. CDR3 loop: CASILSSQNSPLHF. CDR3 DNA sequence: TGTGCCAGCATACTCTCTTCTCAAAATTCACCCCTCCACTTT.

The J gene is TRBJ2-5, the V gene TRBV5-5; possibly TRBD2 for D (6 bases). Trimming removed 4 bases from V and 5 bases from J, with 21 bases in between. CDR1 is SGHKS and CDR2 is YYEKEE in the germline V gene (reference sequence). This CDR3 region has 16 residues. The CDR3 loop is CASSLEGQGGLETQYF. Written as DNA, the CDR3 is TGTGCCAGCAGCCTGGAAGGGCAGGGAGGACTCGAGACCCAGTACTTC.

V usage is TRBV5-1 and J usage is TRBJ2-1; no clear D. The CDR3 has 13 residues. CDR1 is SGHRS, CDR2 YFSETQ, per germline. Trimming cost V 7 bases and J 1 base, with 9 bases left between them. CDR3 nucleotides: TGCGCCAGCTCGCCCCGGTCCTACAATGAGCAGTTCTTC. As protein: CASSPRSYNEQFF.

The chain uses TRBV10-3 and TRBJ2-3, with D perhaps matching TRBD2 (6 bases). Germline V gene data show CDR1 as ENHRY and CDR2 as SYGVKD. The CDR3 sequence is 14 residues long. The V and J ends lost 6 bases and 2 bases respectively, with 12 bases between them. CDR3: CAIRPGGDTDTQYF. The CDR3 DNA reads TGTGCCATCAGGCCGGGCGGGGACACAGATACGCAGTATTTT.

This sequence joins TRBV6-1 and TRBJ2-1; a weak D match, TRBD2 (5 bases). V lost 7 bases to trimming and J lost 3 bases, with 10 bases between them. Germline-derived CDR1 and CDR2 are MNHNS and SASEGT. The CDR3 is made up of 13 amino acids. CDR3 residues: CASTYGVYNEQFF. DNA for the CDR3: TGTGCCAGCACATACGGGGTCTACAATGAGCAGTTCTTC.